This T cell receptor beta chain was sequenced during a study of cytotoxic CD8 clonotypes in ibrutinib-treated CLL (dated by TCRdb to about 2021). Broadly, across the study: The cohort included roughly 15 treatment-naive and approximately eleven relapsed/refractory patients; roughly 17 were IGHV unmutated. Cryopreserved peripheral blood mononuclear cells were collected at three points: before therapy, at response, and at either sustained remission or disease progression. An average of 255,043 productive templates and tens of thousands of productive rearrangements was obtained per sample. Response samples were taken after a median of roughly a year on treatment, ranging from about 6 to 36 months. Longitudinal samples were available for about 30% of the roughly 86 trial participants. Every remission and progressive disease sample was obtained while ibrutinib was still being received by the patients. Responses were partial in 25 or so patients and complete in 2; after median about 63 months follow-up, some 15 stayed in remission and approximately 12 progressed.

With regard to this clone: Which antigen it targets is not known. No base quality values were provided; no much bigger clone lies one nucleotide off.

The sample's time point label, in plain terms: approximately 11 months on ibrutinib. Roughly 1.9 micrograms of genomic DNA were extracted from cryopreserved PBMCs for TCR beta library preparation. High-throughput TCR beta sequencing was performed on longitudinal blood samples from CLL patients receiving ibrutinib monotherapy. The patients took part in an open-label, single-center phase 2 trial of ibrutinib monotherapy. Cut back by 0 bases and 7 bases, the V and J ends lie 9 bases apart. The CDR3 goes from the cysteine to the phenylalanine over 14 residues. Left in the record is the CDR3 DNA by itself, 42 bases read in frame from the first base. From the germline V gene (reference sequence), CDR1 is SEHNR and CDR2 is FQNEAQ. The research as a whole found: An increase in clonality was observed at ibrutinib response, with clonality remaining stable during sustained remission and falling back toward baseline at progression. Public clonotypes were found to be uncommon and were observed to contract or remain stable during treatment; the increase in clonality was shown to reflect expansion of private clonotypes at ibrutinib response. Sampling times were not matched between patients in sustained remission and patients whose disease was progressing, and lymph node repertoires were not examined. Baseline clonality was found to be higher than that of age-matched healthy donors and was strongly correlated with circulating CD8+ T-cell counts.

On a MiSeq, deep resolution sequencing aimed for a depth between 1 in 1 million and 1 in 200,000 T cells, with each clonotype covered roughly 10x on average. The immunoSEQ hsTCRB Kit was used to generate TCR beta libraries. On the study's bioinformatics: Data were analyzed with ImmunoSEQ Data Assistant and ImmunoSEQ Analyzer, with V, D and J genes assigned per IMGT definitions. Clonality, which ranges from 0 to 1, was calculated by subtracting the normalized Shannon entropy of productive rearrangement frequencies from one. Public clonotype analysis was restricted to overrepresented clonotypes comprising at least 0.05% of each patient's repertoire. Around 14 repertoires from age-matched healthy donors, obtained from immuneACCESS, served as clonality controls. TCRdb's version of the immuneACCESS table is confined to in-frame rearrangements and falls short of the full clone set. An unresolved V gene accounts for under half of the shortfall where checked; the remainder is of unknown origin. The D gene and trimming were derived from the DNA, and the V and J assignments and clone size from that table. The sample includes about 25,000 clones, with 70% to 75% observed a single time. About half of the sample rests with the top ten.

The chain employs TRBV7-9 and TRBJ1-4; no confident D gene assignment can be made. Material: PBMCs, obtained after 12 months of ibrutinib treatment. The clonotype originates from a human donor with chronic lymphocytic leukemia. The encoded CDR3 is CASSLAFGREKLFF. In nucleotides, the sequence is TGTGCCAGCAGCTTAGCATTTGGGCGTGAAAAACTGTTTTTT.